The rows below give T cell receptor beta chains drawn from one sample of a study of blood T cell repertoires in COVID-19. The protocol was immunoSEQ multiplex PCR, while the TCRdb copy is restricted to in-frame clones and leaves out a portion. The sample has about 73,000 clones; over 80% are singletons. Sequencing was carried out using peripheral blood. Source of these receptors: an elderly man with active or convalescent COVID-19. The CDR3 runs from the conserved cysteine through the conserved F or W. The order of the fields is CDR3 DNA, CDR3 protein, V gene, clone size, J gene, D gene. D genes are given only for firm matches. Size tells how often a clone was seen (once, few, many) or the class of an expanded clone, and some rows leave it out.

CDR3 DNA: TGTGCCACCAGCAGAGACAGGGGTTCCGCTAATTATGGCTACACCTTC
CDR3 protein: CATSRDRGSANYGYTF
V gene: TRBV15
clone size: -
J gene: TRBJ1-2
D gene: -

CDR3 DNA: TGTGCCAGCACCGTTGACTATGACGAGACCCAGTACTTC
CDR3 protein: CASTVDYDETQYF
V gene: TRBV5-4
clone size: -
J gene: TRBJ2-5
D gene: -

CDR3 DNA: TGTGCCAGCAGTGACCCCGAAGACGGACTAGGCGCACTTGAGACCTACGAGCAGTACTTC
CDR3 protein: CASSDPEDGLGALETYEQYF
V gene: TRBV6-4
clone size: -
J gene: TRBJ2-7
D gene: TRBD2

CDR3 DNA: TGTGCCAGCAGCCCCACAGGATTTGGCTACACCTTC
CDR3 protein: CASSPTGFGYTF
V gene: TRBV7-2
clone size: -
J gene: TRBJ1-2
D gene: -

CDR3 DNA: TGTGCCAGTAGTAGAAACCCGGGACAGGGCAATCAGCCCCAGCATTTT
CDR3 protein: CASSRNPGQGNQPQHF
V gene: TRBV19
clone size: -
J gene: TRBJ1-5
D gene: TRBD1

CDR3 DNA: TGTGCCAGCAGCTTAGATTCTGACCCGGGAGAGCAGTACTTC
CDR3 protein: CASSLDSDPGEQYF
V gene: TRBV11-3
clone size: -
J gene: TRBJ2-7
D gene: -

CDR3 DNA: TGTGCCAGCAGCTTGGAAGGGGAAGTTTACAATGAGCAGTTCTTC
CDR3 protein: CASSLEGEVYNEQFF
V gene: TRBV5-4
clone size: -
J gene: TRBJ2-1
D gene: -

CDR3 DNA: TGTGCCAGCTCCACAGGGAGGGTCAATGAGCAGTTCTTC
CDR3 protein: CASSTGRVNEQFF
V gene: TRBV18
clone size: -
J gene: TRBJ2-1
D gene: -

CDR3 DNA: TGTGCCAGCAGCACTCAGGACAGGTTTGGAGAAAAACTGTTTTTT
CDR3 protein: CASSTQDRFGEKLFF
V gene: TRBV7-2
clone size: -
J gene: TRBJ1-4
D gene: TRBD1

CDR3 DNA: TGCAGCGTCCGACAAACACGGGCTAGCGGGTCCTACGAGCAGTACTTC
CDR3 protein: CSVRQTRASGSYEQYF
V gene: TRBV29-1
clone size: once
J gene: TRBJ2-7
D gene: TRBD2

CDR3 DNA: TGTGCCAGCAGTGAACTAGCGGGAGTTTCAGATACGCAGTATTTT
CDR3 protein: CASSELAGVSDTQYF
V gene: TRBV6-1
clone size: -
J gene: TRBJ2-3
D gene: TRBD2

CDR3 DNA: TGTGCCAGTAGTATCTCCTCTAGCGGGTTCACTTACAATGAGCAGTTCTTC
CDR3 protein: CASSISSSGFTYNEQFF
V gene: TRBV19
clone size: -
J gene: TRBJ2-1
D gene: TRBD2

CDR3 DNA: TGTGCCACCTTGAGAATCAGGGATAGCAATCAGCCCCAGCATTTT
CDR3 protein: CATLRIRDSNQPQHF
V gene: TRBV6-5
clone size: -
J gene: TRBJ1-5
D gene: -

CDR3 DNA: TGTGCCATCAGTGATTTGGGGGCAGGAAACACCATATATTTT
CDR3 protein: CAISDLGAGNTIYF
V gene: TRBV10-3
clone size: few
J gene: TRBJ1-3
D gene: -

CDR3 DNA: TGTGCCATCAAGGACAGGGGCCCCGAGCAGTACTTC
CDR3 protein: CAIKDRGPEQYF
V gene: TRBV10-3
clone size: once
J gene: TRBJ2-7
D gene: TRBD1

CDR3 DNA: TGTGCCAGCAGCTTAGAGGGGAGGGGCAATCAGCCCCAGCATTTT
CDR3 protein: CASSLEGRGNQPQHF
V gene: TRBV7-9
clone size: -
J gene: TRBJ1-5
D gene: -

CDR3 DNA: TGTGCCACCAGCAGCGGGGGGGACGCAGATACGCAGTATTTT
CDR3 protein: CATSSGGDADTQYF
V gene: TRBV15
clone size: -
J gene: TRBJ2-3
D gene: TRBD2

CDR3 DNA: TGTGCCAGCAGTCCCGCCGGGACACGGAGGCGCGAGCAGTACTTC
CDR3 protein: CASSPAGTRRREQYF
V gene: TRBV7-8
clone size: -
J gene: TRBJ2-7
D gene: -

CDR3 DNA: TGTGCCAGCAGCAGTCGGGGGGCGTACGAGCAGTACTTC
CDR3 protein: CASSSRGAYEQYF
V gene: TRBV6-5
clone size: -
J gene: TRBJ2-7
D gene: -

CDR3 DNA: TGTGCCAGTAGTATAACAGGCCCAGCCAAAAACATTCAGTACTTC
CDR3 protein: CASSITGPAKNIQYF
V gene: TRBV19
clone size: once
J gene: TRBJ2-4
D gene: -

CDR3 DNA: TGTGCCAGCAGCCGACAGCGTCCAGGAGGGGAGCAGTACTTC
CDR3 protein: CASSRQRPGGEQYF
V gene: TRBV5-4
clone size: -
J gene: TRBJ2-7
D gene: -

CDR3 DNA: TGCGCCAGCAGCTCTTCGACAGGAAGAGAGACCCAGTACTTC
CDR3 protein: CASSSSTGRETQYF
V gene: TRBV5-1
clone size: -
J gene: TRBJ2-5
D gene: -

CDR3 DNA: TGTGCTAGTGGTGATGGACAGGTCTCTGGGGCCAACGTCCTGACTTTC
CDR3 protein: CASGDGQVSGANVLTF
V gene: TRBV12-5
clone size: few
J gene: TRBJ2-6
D gene: TRBD1

CDR3 DNA: TGTGCCAGCAGTTGGACTAGCGGGAGACACGAGCAGTACTTC
CDR3 protein: CASSWTSGRHEQYF
V gene: TRBV6-2/TRBV6-3
clone size: -
J gene: TRBJ2-7
D gene: TRBD2

CDR3 DNA: TGCGCCAGCAGCTGGACAGGGGGCTCTAATGAAAAACTGTTTTTT
CDR3 protein: CASSWTGGSNEKLFF
V gene: TRBV5-1
clone size: -
J gene: TRBJ1-4
D gene: TRBD1

CDR3 DNA: TGTGCCAGCAGCCAAGTCACAGAAACTAACTATGGCTACACCTTC
CDR3 protein: CASSQVTETNYGYTF
V gene: TRBV4-2
clone size: once
J gene: TRBJ1-2
D gene: -

CDR3 DNA: TGTGCCAGCAGTTATAGAGGCAGGGGTTACGAGCAGTACTTC
CDR3 protein: CASSYRGRGYEQYF
V gene: TRBV6-6
clone size: once
J gene: TRBJ2-7
D gene: -

CDR3 DNA: TGTGCCAGCAGTGAATCGCAGGGGAAGCAGAGGGACACCGGGGAGCTGTTTTTT
CDR3 protein: CASSESQGKQRDTGELFF
V gene: TRBV25-1
clone size: -
J gene: TRBJ2-2
D gene: -

CDR3 DNA: TGTGCCAGTAGTAACGAACTGGAGGGCTCCAATGAGCAGTTCTTC
CDR3 protein: CASSNELEGSNEQFF
V gene: TRBV19
clone size: few
J gene: TRBJ2-1
D gene: -

CDR3 DNA: TGCGCCAGCAGTGAGTCGAGGGCAGGGGAGAAAAAACTGTTTTTT
CDR3 protein: CASSESRAGEKKLFF
V gene: TRBV10-1
clone size: few
J gene: TRBJ1-4
D gene: -

CDR3 DNA: TGTGCCAGCAGTACGACAGGGGCTCAGGGTGCAGATACGCAGTATTTT
CDR3 protein: CASSTTGAQGADTQYF
V gene: TRBV2
clone size: -
J gene: TRBJ2-3
D gene: TRBD1

CDR3 DNA: TGTGCTAGTGGTATATACAGGGCGGAGGGCTACACCTTC
CDR3 protein: CASGIYRAEGYTF
V gene: TRBV12-5
clone size: -
J gene: TRBJ1-2
D gene: -

CDR3 DNA: TGTGCCAGCAGCCACTCCGGGACTAGCGTAGAGACCCAGTACTTC
CDR3 protein: CASSHSGTSVETQYF
V gene: TRBV7-2
clone size: once
J gene: TRBJ2-5
D gene: TRBD2

CDR3 DNA: TGTGCCAGCAGCTCCGGCGGGACAGGGGTGGGCACAGATACGCAGTATTTT
CDR3 protein: CASSSGGTGVGTDTQYF
V gene: TRBV11-3
clone size: -
J gene: TRBJ2-3
D gene: TRBD1

CDR3 DNA: TGTGCCACCAGCACAAGTAGGGACTACACCGGGGAGCTGTTTTTT
CDR3 protein: CATSTSRDYTGELFF
V gene: TRBV15
clone size: -
J gene: TRBJ2-2
D gene: -

CDR3 DNA: TGTGCCAGCAGCCTCGGACAGTCTCGGTCACCCCTCCACTTT
CDR3 protein: CASSLGQSRSPLHF
V gene: TRBV3-1/TRBV3-2
clone size: -
J gene: TRBJ1-6
D gene: -

CDR3 DNA: TGTGCCAGCAGCCAAGTGGGCGTCCAGGGCGAGCAGTACTTC
CDR3 protein: CASSQVGVQGEQYF
V gene: TRBV7-9
clone size: -
J gene: TRBJ2-7
D gene: -

CDR3 DNA: TGTGCCAGCAGAGAGGGACAGCTAGCCAAAAACATTCAGTACTTC
CDR3 protein: CASREGQLAKNIQYF
V gene: TRBV2
clone size: -
J gene: TRBJ2-4
D gene: TRBD1

CDR3 DNA: TGTGCCAGCTCACCGGCGGCAACTAATGAAAAACTGTTTTTT
CDR3 protein: CASSPAATNEKLFF
V gene: TRBV18
clone size: few
J gene: TRBJ1-4
D gene: -

CDR3 DNA: TGCGCCAGCAGCTTGGTCACAGCCCTTGGCACTGAAGCTTTCTTT
CDR3 protein: CASSLVTALGTEAFF
V gene: TRBV5-1
clone size: -
J gene: TRBJ1-1
D gene: -

CDR3 DNA: TGTGCCAGCAGTAAATCTCAGGGGGCAAGTGATGGCTACACCTTC
CDR3 protein: CASSKSQGASDGYTF
V gene: TRBV6-5
clone size: -
J gene: TRBJ1-2
D gene: TRBD1

CDR3 DNA: TGTGCCAGCAGCTTATCGGGCCCTAGCGGGAGTATCGATGAGCAGTTCTTC
CDR3 protein: CASSLSGPSGSIDEQFF
V gene: TRBV13
clone size: -
J gene: TRBJ2-1
D gene: TRBD2

CDR3 DNA: TGTGCCAGCTCACCGGGAGGAAACACCGGGGAGCTGTTTTTT
CDR3 protein: CASSPGGNTGELFF
V gene: TRBV18
clone size: -
J gene: TRBJ2-2
D gene: -

CDR3 DNA: TGCGCCAGCAGCTTGGTCGGGGTGGACACCATATATTTT
CDR3 protein: CASSLVGVDTIYF
V gene: TRBV5-1
clone size: -
J gene: TRBJ1-3
D gene: -

CDR3 DNA: TGCGCCAGCAGCCAAGCGGACAGGAACGAGCAGTACTTC
CDR3 protein: CASSQADRNEQYF
V gene: TRBV5-1
clone size: -
J gene: TRBJ2-7
D gene: TRBD1

CDR3 DNA: TGCGCCAGCAGCGCGCTCGGGAATGAAAAACTGTTTTTT
CDR3 protein: CASSALGNEKLFF
V gene: TRBV4-1
clone size: -
J gene: TRBJ1-4
D gene: -

CDR3 DNA: TGTGCCAGCAGCCAAGATGCAGGGGGCGGTTCACCCCTCCACTTT
CDR3 protein: CASSQDAGGGSPLHF
V gene: TRBV14
clone size: -
J gene: TRBJ1-6
D gene: TRBD1

CDR3 DNA: TGCGCCAGCAGCCCCGTAACAGGGGTAGGTCAGCCCCAGCATTTT
CDR3 protein: CASSPVTGVGQPQHF
V gene: TRBV5-1
clone size: -
J gene: TRBJ1-5
D gene: TRBD1

CDR3 DNA: TGCGCCAGCAGCCATTTCCCGTCGGGAGAGACCCAGTACTTC
CDR3 protein: CASSHFPSGETQYF
V gene: TRBV4-1
clone size: -
J gene: TRBJ2-5
D gene: -